These 10 T cell receptor beta chains share one sample of origin, sequenced in a study of T cell changes during pregnancy in multiple sclerosis. Assay: immunoSEQ multiplex PCR; the TCRdb copy retains only in-frame clones and omits some. The data contain under 75,000 clones, about 91% of them seen just once; the ten biggest clones take up about 2.3%. Sequencing was performed on peripheral blood, taken in the first trimester of pregnancy. The receptors shown here come from a female donor with multiple sclerosis, enrolled in a pregnancy study.

V usage is TRBV5-4 and J usage is TRBJ2-5; TRBD1 aligns across 9 bases. Germline lookup yields CDR1 SGHNT and CDR2 YYREEE (reference sequence). This CDR3 contains 15 residues. V lost 3 bases to trimming and J lost 5 bases; unmatched junction nucleotides: 8. The CDR3 loop is CASSSLTGGGETQYF. Written as DNA, the CDR3 is TGTGCCAGCAGCTCTCTTACAGGGGGCGGGGAGACCCAGTACTTC.

The chain joins TRBV6-1 to TRBJ2-3, with TRBD1 identical over 9 bases. The CDR3 loop spans 15 amino acids. The junction had 7 bases not matched to a gene; V was cut back by 5 bases and J by 4 bases. CDR1 and CDR2 from the germline V gene are MNHNS and SASEGT. The chain's CDR3 is CASSPGTGPPDTQYF. CDR3 DNA: TGTGCCAGCAGTCCCGGGACAGGGCCCCCAGATACGCAGTATTTT.

The chain carries TRBV10-3 and TRBJ1-1; no clear D. V shed 3 bases and J shed 3 bases, with 11 bases lying between them. Germline V gene sequence: CDR1 ENHRY, CDR2 SYGVKD. The CDR3 spans 14 residues. Here the CDR3 DNA reads TGTGCCATCAGTGATCCAGTCCTGGACACTGAAGCTTTCTTT. This encodes CAISDPVLDTEAFF.

The genes are TRBV4-1 and TRBJ2-7; 7 nucleotides match TRBD1. The CDR3 covers 15 residues. With V trimmed by 4 bases and J by 2 bases, 8 bases remained unmatched. From germline, CDR1 is MGHRA and CDR2 YSYEKL. The CDR3 here is CASSPPGTVTYEQYF. DNA of the CDR3: TGCGCCAGCAGCCCCCCCGGGACAGTGACCTACGAGCAGTACTTC.

The chain combines TRBV19 with TRBJ1-2; maybe TRBD1 (5 bases). The CDR3 contains 12 residues. CDR1 and CDR2 from the germline V gene are LNHDA and SQIVND (reference sequence). V was trimmed by 7 bases and J by 2 bases, leaving 8 bases between them. CDR3: CASTNRNYGYTF. The CDR3 bases are TGTGCCAGTACTAACAGGAACTATGGCTACACCTTC.

V and J are TRBV18 and TRBJ1-1, with 7 nucleotides matching TRBD1. The CDR3 loop spans 15 amino acids. The V segment lost 4 bases and the J segment 3 bases; nucleotides outside the gene matches: 8. The V gene's germline CDR1 is KGHSH and CDR2 LQKENI. This CDR3 is CASSQRQGLDTEAFF. In nucleotides, the CDR3 is TGTGCCAGCTCACAGAGACAGGGTTTAGACACTGAAGCTTTCTTT.

The chain is built from TRBV6-1 and TRBJ2-7, with 7 bases fitting TRBD2. The V and J ends lost 0 bases and 3 bases, in that order; junction bases with no gene match: 5. The CDR3 is made up of 15 amino acids. Germline V gene lookup returns CDR1 MNHNS and CDR2 SASEGT. The CDR3 DNA is TGTGCCAGCAGTGAAGCGCCTAGCGGTTACTACGAGCAGTACTTC. Amino acids: CASSEAPSGYYEQYF.

CDR3 DNA sequence: TGTGCCAGCAGTGAAGCTCAGGGAAGACATAATTCACCCCTCCACTTT. It translates to CASSEAQGRHNSPLHF. The V call is TRBV6-1, the J call TRBJ1-6; D possibly corresponds to TRBD1 (5 bases). The CDR3 sequence is 16 residues long. V was clipped by 0 bases and J by 5 bases, with 11 bases between them. Germline lookup yields CDR1 MNHNS and CDR2 SASEGT.

This chain connects TRBV11-3 to TRBJ2-1, with TRBD2 matching over 14 bases. The CDR3 has 17 amino acids. Germline loops: CDR1 SGHNT, CDR2 YENEEA. V lost 1 base to trimming and J lost 6 bases; unmatched junction nucleotides: 5. CDR3: CASSLGLAGGLGNEQFF. The CDR3, as DNA: TGTGCCAGCAGCTTAGGACTAGCGGGGGGGCTGGGCAATGAGCAGTTCTTC.

The table lists this clone with a few counts. The V and J genes are TRBV4-1 and TRBJ1-3; D not resolved. CDR1 and CDR2 from the germline V gene are MGHRA and YSYEKL. Trimming pared 4 bases from V and 4 bases from J, leaving 11 bases between. This CDR3 region has 14 residues. The CDR3 sequence is CASSPTTGGNTIYF. The DNA for the CDR3 is TGCGCCAGCAGCCCGACTACGGGGGGAAACACCATATATTTT.